Given below is one T cell receptor (beta chain) in context. Its antigen is undetermined. The data originate from a study of blood T cells in healthy people across ages. Overall study findings and caveats: In the absence of known donor CMV status, changes in expanded clonotypes were possibly confounded. Older age coincided with a roughly linear decline in TCR beta diversity per million T cells.

Roughly 10 milliliters of peripheral blood were drawn from each donor. A second PCR, run for roughly 7 to 11 cycles, used a sample-barcoded 5' primer plus a J-beta primer mix. Sequencing yielded, for each sample, at least 3 million paired-end reads carrying CDR3. TCRdb passed the 5' RACE reads through MiXCR, listing each CDR3 protein once. The sample lists about 750,000 distinct CDR3 sequences, around half occurring once. This CDR3 contains 14 residues. CDR1 and CDR2 (germline): ENHRY, SYGVKD. V lost 8 bases to trimming and J lost 3 bases, with 13 bases between them. The source material was blood. The V call is TRBV10-3, the J call TRBJ1-4; D is unresolved. The sequence was obtained from an elderly man in good health. CDR3 protein: CAIGPTFANEKLFF. As DNA, the CDR3 is TGTGCCATCGGTCCCACCTTCGCTAATGAAAAACTGTTTTTT.